The source of this TCR beta chain is a study of CD8+ T cells in alopecia areata (dated by TCRdb to about 2018). As for the study more broadly: Treated patients were enrolled in an open-label pilot trial of oral tofacitinib, 5 to 10 mg twice daily, for moderate-to-severe alopecia areata. Tofacitinib-treated patients had biopsies at baseline and at 4 and 24 weeks of treatment, with a later scalp biopsy in several patients. To study T cell clonal expansion in alopecia areata, the researchers applied high-throughput TCRbeta sequencing to both the C3H/HeJ mouse model and human patients. Tofacitinib was given for 6 to 18 months, followed by 6 months of follow-up off drug to assess delayed response and recurrence. RNA came from the PAXgene miRNA kit for fixed scalp, the miRNeasy kit for PBMCs, and the RNeasy kit for mouse skin. Human TCRbeta sequencing covered scalp tissue and sorted CD4+ and CD8+ peripheral blood T cells from patchy and totalis/universalis alopecia areata patients and healthy controls. TCRbeta CDR3 regions were amplified by immunoSEQ multiplex PCR using 35 Vbeta forward and 13 Jbeta reverse primers. Scalp clonality was compared among normal scalp (n=4), patchy alopecia areata scalp (n=8), and alopecia totalis/universalis scalp (n=8). General findings and caveats noted by the study authors: Compared with mice, TCR sequences shared between patients were less clear, possibly partly because of HLA diversity across the patient population. Unlike mouse skin, where gammadelta T cells dominate, normal human skin contains resident alphabeta T cells that get sequenced too, which complicates analysis of the scalp TCR repertoire. Compared with normal scalp, lesional scalp, particularly in alopecia totalis/universalis, had higher clonality and more expanded CD8+ clones, which suggests antigenic drive.

CDR1 and CDR2, per the germline V gene, are MDHEN and SYDVKM. CDR3 length: 14 amino acids, cysteine to phenylalanine. Only the CDR3 region is kept as DNA, spanning 42 bases read in frame from base 1. The V and J ends are trimmed by 5 bases and 7 bases, leaving 15 bases between them. Lesional scalp punch biopsies and peripheral blood were obtained from alopecia areata patients. PBMCs were isolated by density centrifugation and stained for CD3, CD4 and CD8, after which CD4+ and CD8+ T cells were sorted on a FACSAria. This clone was recorded a few times. Its antigen target is currently unknown. No base-level quality is on record; no much larger clone is a single base apart. The method behind the library was the immunoSEQ multiplex PCR assay. RNA was extracted from all samples and reverse transcribed into cDNA, which served as template for TCR sequencing. First-strand cDNA was synthesized using SuperScript III with a 2:1 mix of oligo-dT and random hexamers. A synthetic immune receptor repertoire was used to assess amplification bias, and residual bias was removed computationally. The authors' analysis ran thus. Raw reads were preprocessed to remove errors, and CDR3 was defined according to IMGT conventions as the region from the conserved cysteine to phenylalanine. Clonality was calculated as 1 minus Shannon entropy normalized by log2 of the number of productive unique TCRs. CD4 or CD8 identity of scalp clones was inferred by cross-referencing scalp TCRbeta sequences with sorted blood CD4 and CD8 repertoires. Sourced from immuneACCESS, this table was stored by TCRdb with only in-frame sequences that have V and J called. A share of the clones is absent; for the studies checked, an unresolved V gene accounts for under half, and the remainder has no known explanation. V and J calls and clone size are as listed in that table; D and trimming were resolved from the DNA. The sample table shows 100,000 to 150,000 clones, and about two fifths are seen once. The ten biggest clones cover 3% to 3.5% of the sample.

The sample comprised CD4+ T cells sorted from blood. The chain is made from TRBV28 and TRBJ2-1; a confident D gene designation cannot be given. The receptor comes from a human donor with alopecia areata. The CDR3 protein: CASSDRLTGNEQFF. The bases are TGTGCCAGCAGTGATAGACTCACTGGAAATGAGCAGTTCTTC.